In its sample, the clone carrying this T cell receptor (beta chain) was seen once. Antigen unknown. Libraries were prepared by immunoSEQ multiplex PCR; TCRdb keeps only in-frame clonotypes and omits some of them. The table records 190,000 or so clones, 90% to 95% of them present only once. With 0 bases removed from V and 0 bases from J, the gap between germline ends came to 11 bases. Per the germline V gene, CDR1 is MNHEY and CDR2 is SVGAGI. CDR3 length equals 16 residues. These data originate in a study of T cell responses to AZD1222 COVID-19 vaccine. Study observations and caveats: The study reported that nearly half of spike-specific TCRs target unmutated variant regions.

J is TRBJ1-1 and V is TRBV6-5; D might be TRBD1 (6 bases). Source: peripheral blood, taken 28 days after the second AZD1222 dose. This receptor was identified in an adult who received the AZD1222 COVID-19 vaccine. The DNA for the CDR3 is TGTGCCAGCAGTTACTCAGGGGGTGTGATGAACACTGAAGCTTTCTTT. Encoded protein: CASSYSGGVMNTEAFF.